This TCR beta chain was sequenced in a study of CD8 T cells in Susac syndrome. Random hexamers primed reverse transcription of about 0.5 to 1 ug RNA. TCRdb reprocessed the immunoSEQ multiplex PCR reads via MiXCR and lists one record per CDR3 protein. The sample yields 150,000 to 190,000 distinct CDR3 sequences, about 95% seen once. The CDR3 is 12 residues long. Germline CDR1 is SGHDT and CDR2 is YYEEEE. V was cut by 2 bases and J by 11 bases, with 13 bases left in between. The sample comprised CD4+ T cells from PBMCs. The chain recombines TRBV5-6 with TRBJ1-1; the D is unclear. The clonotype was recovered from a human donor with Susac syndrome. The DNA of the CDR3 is TGTGCCAGCAGCTTTGACACGAGGGAGGCTTTCTTT. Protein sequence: CASSFDTREAFF.